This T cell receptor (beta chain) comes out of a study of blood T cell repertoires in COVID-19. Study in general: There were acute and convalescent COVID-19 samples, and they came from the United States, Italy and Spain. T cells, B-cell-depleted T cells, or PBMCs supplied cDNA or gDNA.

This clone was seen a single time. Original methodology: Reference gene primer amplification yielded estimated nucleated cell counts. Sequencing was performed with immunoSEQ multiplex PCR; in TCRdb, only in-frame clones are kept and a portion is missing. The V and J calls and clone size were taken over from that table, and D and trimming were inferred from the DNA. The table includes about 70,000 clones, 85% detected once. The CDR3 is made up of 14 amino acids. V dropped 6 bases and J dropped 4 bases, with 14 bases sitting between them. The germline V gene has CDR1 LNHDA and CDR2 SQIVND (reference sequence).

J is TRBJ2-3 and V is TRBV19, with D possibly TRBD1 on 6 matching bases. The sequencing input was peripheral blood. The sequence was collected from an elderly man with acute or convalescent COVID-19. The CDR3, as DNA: TGTGCCAGTAGCTACCCGGGACATCCAGATACGCAGTATTTT. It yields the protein CASSYPGHPDTQYF. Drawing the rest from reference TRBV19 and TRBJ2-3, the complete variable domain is DGGITQSPKYLFRKEGQNVTLSCEQNLNHDAMYWYRQDPGQGLRLIYYSQIVNDFQKGDIAEGYSVSREKKESFPLTVTSAQKNPTAFYLCASSYPGHPDTQYFGPGTRLTVL.